One sample yielded the 21 T cell receptor beta chains listed below, sequenced in a study of beta chain features in type 1 diabetes. Study-wide results and caveats: Patients with Type 1 diabetes showed moderately but significantly shorter TCRB CDR3s in all four CD4+ subsets.

Reverse transcription of all isolated RNA meant that expressed TCRB transcripts were sequenced. The data were produced by immunoSEQ multiplex PCR, yet TCRdb's version contains in-frame clones alone and is incomplete. The table records roughly 300,000 clones, 9.3% of them present only once. The antigens for these receptors are not known. The source material was central memory CD4+ T cells from blood. These receptors were obtained from a man aged 30 to 45 with type 1 diabetes.

This clone came up a few times. This rearrangement joins TRBV29-1 to TRBJ2-1; 14 positions agree with TRBD2. CDR3 length: 16 amino acids. Germline lookup yields CDR1 SQVTM and CDR2 ANQGSEA. Losses at the gene ends were 8 bases for V and 0 bases for J; bases not matched to a gene: 6. CDR3 amino acids: CSLRLAGGPSYNEQFF. For the CDR3, the DNA is TGCAGCCTGCGACTAGCGGGGGGGCCCTCCTACAATGAGCAGTTCTTC.

This clone has more than one count but fewer than ten. V is TRBV14 and J is TRBJ1-1, with TRBD1 matching over 7 bases. Germline V gene data show CDR1 as SGHDN and CDR2 as FVKESK. With 2 bases clipped from V and 1 base from J, the junction kept 7 bases outside the gene matches. The length of the CDR3 is 16 residues. CDR3 DNA: TGTGCCAGCAGCCAAAGAGCCGGGACAGCGAACACTGAAGCTTTCTTT. It is translated as CASSQRAGTANTEAFF. Looking up the rest from reference TRBV14 and TRBJ1-1 gives the full variable domain: EAGVTQFPSHSVIEKGQTVTLRCDPISGHDNLYWYRRVMGKEIKFLLHFVKESKQDESGMPNNRFLAERTGGTYSTLKVQPAELEDSGVYFCASSQRAGTANTEAFFGQGTRLTVV.

This clone has a handful of counts. The J gene is TRBJ1-1, the V gene TRBV10-1; D uncertain. Germline CDR1 is WNHNN and CDR2 is SYGVQD (reference sequence). V lost 10 bases and J lost 0, with 9 bases in between. This CDR3 has 12 residues. The CDR3 DNA is TGCGCCACAAGGTTAATGAACACTGAAGCTTTCTTT. This sequence encodes CATRLMNTEAFF.

The chain has TRBV7-2 and TRBJ2-7; 9 bases align to TRBD1. Unmatched junction bases numbered 9, after V lost 3 bases and J lost 3 bases. This CDR3 spans 16 amino acids. Germline V gene sequence: CDR1 SGHTA, CDR2 FQGNSA. The CDR3 DNA follows: TGTGCCAGCAGCTTGCAACAGGGACAGGGCGACTACGAGCAGTACTTC. Protein: CASSLQQGQGDYEQYF.

This clone was picked up a small number of times. The J gene is TRBJ2-5, the V gene TRBV21-1; the D call of TRBD1 is as the table states it, not checked on the DNA. TRBV21-1 has pseudogene status. The length of the CDR3 is 12 residues. CDR3 sequence: CASSKPQETQYF. In DNA form, the CDR3 reads TGTGCCAGCAGCAAACCACAAGAGACCCAGTACTTC.

The J gene is TRBJ2-4, the V gene TRBV4-3; D is possibly TRBD2 (6 bases). From germline, CDR1 is LGHNA and CDR2 YSLEER. V was pared by 0 bases and J by 1 base, with 13 bases between. The CDR3 runs 17 residues. CDR3 residues: CASSQDITSRAKNIQYF. CDR3 sequence (DNA): TGCGCCAGCAGCCAAGATATCACTAGCCGGGCCAAAAACATTCAGTACTTC.

This clone was seen a few times. The V and J genes are TRBV25-1 and TRBJ1-4; D is perhaps TRBD1 (6 bases). From germline, CDR1 is MGHDK and CDR2 SYGVNS. Trimming removed 6 bases at V and 5 bases at J, with 10 bases between. This CDR3 region has 13 residues. DNA of the CDR3: TGTGCCAGCAGATACAGGGAGAATGAAAAACTGTTTTTT. It translates to CASRYRENEKLFF.

V usage is TRBV4-1 and J usage is TRBJ2-7, with 10 bases identical to TRBD2. This CDR3 region has 22 residues. Germline V lookup: CDR1 MGHRA, CDR2 YSYEKL. V lost 0 bases, J lost 0 bases, and 20 bases stayed unmatched. The CDR3 DNA reads as TGCGCCAGCAGCCAAGATGAAGGAGTAGCGGGGGGCTCAACCCGAAGCTCCTACGAGCAGTACTTC. Translating gives CASSQDEGVAGGSTRSSYEQYF.

This clone has a handful of counts. This CDR3 is also generated by other DNA sequences in the sample. The J gene is TRBJ2-5, the V gene TRBV7-2, with a tentative D call TRBD1 (5 bases). V lost 1 base to trimming and J lost 4 bases, with 7 bases between them. Germline V lookup: CDR1 SGHTA, CDR2 FQGNSA. CDR3 length: 13 amino acids. For the CDR3, the DNA is TGTGCCAGCAGCTTAGGTCAGGGAGAGACCCAGTACTTC. Residues: CASSLGQGETQYF. Combining the CDR3 with reference TRBV7-2 and TRBJ2-5 gives the whole variable domain GAGVSQSPSNKVTEKGKDVELRCDPISGHTALYWYRQSLGQGLEFLIYFQGNSAPDKSGLPSDRFSAERTGGSVSTLTIQRTQQEDSAVYLCASSLGQGETQYFGPGTRLLVL.

This clone has a handful of counts. The chain carries TRBV29-1 and TRBJ2-1; D possibly corresponds to TRBD1 (5 bases). Germline loops: CDR1 SQVTM, CDR2 ANQGSEA. The CDR3 consists of 11 residues. Trimming shortened V by 2 bases and J by 8 bases, and 7 bases separated the two germline ends. CDR3 sequence reads: CSVEWGHEQFF. CDR3 in DNA: TGCAGCGTTGAATGGGGCCATGAGCAGTTCTTC.

This clone has only a few counts. The chain carries TRBV27 and TRBJ2-3, with 10 nucleotides matching TRBD2. The CDR3 consists of 14 residues. Germline V gives CDR1 MNHEY, CDR2 SMNVEV (reference sequence). J gave up 7 bases and V 3 bases, and 4 bases lay outside the gene matches. CDR3 in DNA: TGTGCCAGCAGTTTCCGACTAGCGGGTTATACGCAGTATTTT. This sequence encodes CASSFRLAGYTQYF.

The chain recombines TRBV7-9 with TRBJ2-1, with D perhaps matching TRBD1 (6 bases). Germline CDR1 SEHNR, CDR2 FQNEAQ (reference sequence). V gave up 3 bases and J gave up 7 bases, with 13 bases separating them. The CDR3 consists of 14 residues. The CDR3 is CASSLGHVGNEQFF. The CDR3 DNA is TGTGCCAGCAGCTTGGGACACGTTGGGAATGAGCAGTTCTTC.

In this sample, this clone turned up many times. Other DNA sequences in the same sample also yield this CDR3. J is TRBJ2-2 and V is TRBV11-2, with D possibly being TRBD1 (5 bases). The CDR3 contains 14 residues. The V and J ends lost 5 bases and 1 base respectively, with 8 bases between them. Germline CDR1 and CDR2: SGHAT and FQNNGV. The CDR3 region has the DNA TGTGCCAGCAGCCTCGACAGGAACACCGGGGAGCTGTTTTTT. Translation: CASSLDRNTGELFF.

The V call is TRBV25-1, the J call TRBJ1-2; D might be TRBD1 (6 bases). Germline V CDR1 and CDR2: MGHDK, SYGVNS. The CDR3 is 15 residues long. V gave up 1 base and J gave up 4 bases, with 13 bases separating them. The CDR3 DNA sequence: TGTGCCAGCAGTGAATCGGCAGGGGTAGGCTATGGCTACACCTTC. Translated, it gives CASSESAGVGYGYTF.

This clone was counted ten times or more. The V gene is TRBV18, the J gene TRBJ2-5; 9 positions agree with TRBD1. Germline V gene lookup returns CDR1 KGHSH and CDR2 LQKENI. The V and J ends lost 6 bases and 2 bases, in that order; junction bases with no gene match: 4. The CDR3 is 14 amino acids. This chain's CDR3 is CASSRDRAQETQYF. Here the CDR3 DNA reads TGTGCCAGCTCTCGGGACAGGGCTCAAGAGACCCAGTACTTC.

This clone has a handful of counts. The J gene is TRBJ2-7, the V gene TRBV29-1; the match to TRBD1 covers 10 bases. Germline V lookup: CDR1 SQVTM, CDR2 ANQGSEA. V lost 7 bases, J lost 6 bases, and 9 bases stayed unmatched. The CDR3 sequence is 13 residues long. CDR3 bases: TGCAGCGCCAGAGGGACAGGGGAGGGCGAGCAGTACTTC. It specifies CSARGTGEGEQYF.

In this sample, this clone turned up a few times. V usage is TRBV6-5 and J usage is TRBJ2-7; 9 positions agree with TRBD1. Germline values: CDR1 MNHEY, CDR2 SVGAGI. This CDR3 has 15 amino acids. The junction had 8 bases not matched to a gene; V was cut back by 5 bases and J by 3 bases. The CDR3 sequence is CASSRTGVRGYEQYF. DNA for the CDR3: TGTGCCAGCAGTCGGACAGGGGTTCGTGGCTACGAGCAGTACTTC.

This clone was seen at least ten times. V usage is TRBV2 and J usage is TRBJ2-1; TRBD1 aligns across 9 bases. The CDR3 covers 14 residues. Germline trimming cut 2 bases from V and 6 bases from J; bases unmatched to any gene: 2. The germline V gene encodes CDR1 SNHLY and CDR2 FYNNEI. CDR3 sequence reads: CASSEQGQGNEQFF. DNA for the CDR3: TGTGCCAGCAGTGAACAGGGACAGGGCAATGAGCAGTTCTTC.

The chain is built from TRBV4-3 and TRBJ2-3; D perhaps matches TRBD1 (6 bases). V lost 0 bases, J lost 3 bases, and 10 bases lay in between. Germline V lookup: CDR1 LGHNA, CDR2 YSLEER. This CDR3 has 15 amino acids. CDR3 in DNA: TGCGCCAGCAGCCAAGACGACAGGCGGACAGATACGCAGTATTTT. This codes for CASSQDDRRTDTQYF.

This clone occurred a few times. The DNA for the CDR3 is TGTGCCAGCAGTTTTCCAGGGCCCCGGGAGGCTGGCTACACCTTC. Translated: CASSFPGPREAGYTF. The chain uses TRBV28 and TRBJ1-2, with D possibly being TRBD1 (5 bases). V lost 3 bases and J lost 7, with 18 bases in between. The CDR3 totals 15 residues. Germline assignment: CDR1 MDHEN and CDR2 SYDVKM.

About this clone: This sample includes further DNA sequences coding for the same CDR3. The gene calls are TRBV9 and TRBJ1-5; D unresolved. The CDR3 is 13 amino acids. Trimming removed 0 bases from V and 3 bases from J, with 4 bases in between. Germline CDR1 and CDR2: SGDLS and YYNGEE. CDR3 DNA: TGTGCCAGCAGCGTAGGACCCAATCAGCCCCAGCATTTT. Its protein is CASSVGPNQPQHF.